This paragraph covers one T cell receptor (beta chain) sequence. The antigen this receptor binds is unknown. No base qualities exist here, and no much larger clone lies one base off it. TCRbeta CDR3 regions were amplified from genomic DNA using the immunoSEQ Assay, a bias-controlled multiplex PCR. The source study handled its data this way. The number of nucleated cells in each sample was estimated from the amplification of reference gene primers within the assay. To quantify the absolute abundance of each unique TCRbeta CDR3 rearrangement, sequence reads were collapsed and filtered. For each sample, productive Simpson clonality was calculated as the square root of Simpson's diversity index across productive rearrangements. TCRdb carries this immuneACCESS record with in-frame sequences only. Its versions omit some clonotypes, under half of them owing to an unresolved V gene in the studies checked, with the rest unexplained. V, J and clone size were drawn from that table, and D and trimming were deduced from the DNA. Present in this sample are hundreds of thousands of clones, around 90% of which were seen just once. About 1.7% of the sample belongs to the ten largest clones.

The data originate from a study of blood T cell repertoires in COVID-19 (dated by TCRdb to the early 2020s). Regarding the research as a whole: Samples from collaborators originated in the United States, Italy and Spain and spanned both the acute and convalescent phases of COVID-19. The material from the prospective study consisted of cDNA or gDNA derived from T cells, B-cell-depleted T cells, or PBMCs. Subjects who had been exposed to COVID-19, were actively infected with it, or had recovered from it provided the deeply sampled blood TCRbeta repertoires that made up the dataset. A freely available public database, intended as a resource for researchers studying the immune response to SARS-CoV-2, is where the repertoires were released. The samples were drawn from two sources: the first 160 participants of the ongoing ImmuneRACE study, and 1,000 to 1,500 subjects contributed by 6 global collaborators. Nearly every sample came with metadata listing a de-identified subject ID, COVID-19 status, age in years and sex. Where available, HLA class I and class II types were taken from metadata supplied by the sample provider and were not determined by assay-based typing. Study-level results and caveats: The amount of clinical and demographic metadata varied by source and participant and was provided uncurated.

Participants in the prospective study were enrolled through a virtual design, were aged roughly 18 to 100 years, and lived in roughly 25 United States geographic areas. Cohort assignment in the prospective study relied on participant-reported clinical history from a screening survey and a study questionnaire. Mobile phlebotomists in the prospective study collected whole blood, serum and a nasopharyngeal or oropharyngeal swab from every participant. Participants in the prospective study had the option to provide additional blood draws and questionnaires over an approximately 2-month period. Prospective study blood samples were shipped either frozen or at room temperature before DNA extraction. This sequence originates from a woman in her late teens or twenties with acute COVID-19. The specimen sequenced was PBMCs or T cells enriched from blood (not recorded which).

In nucleotide form, the sequence is TGTGCCAGCAGCTTACCTGATCAGCCCCAGCATTTT. Protein translation: CASSLPDQPQHF. Recombination linked TRBV7-9 to TRBJ1-5, with the D segment identity uncertain. V is reduced by 2 bases and J by 5 bases, leaving a spacing of 4 bases between them. Based on the germline V gene (reference sequence), the CDR1 and CDR2 sequences are SEHNR and FQNEAQ. The CDR3 holds 12 amino acids from the cysteine to the phenylalanine. Only the CDR3 region is kept as DNA, spanning 36 bases read in frame from base 1.